This T cell receptor (beta chain) was sequenced for a study of cytomegalovirus exposure and HLA in healthy donors. Whole-study findings and limits: Sequencing depth across donors, presence/absence analyses assumed, was roughly uniform.

With regard to this clone: Antigen specificity is unknown.

Primers for the PCR totalled 60 Vbeta and 13 Jbeta. Measured with immunoSEQ multiplex PCR; TCRdb has only the in-frame clones, and not every one. The sample records about 96,000 clones, around 79% being singletons. Sequencing was carried out using PBMCs. The receptor comes from a female donor in good health and CMV-seropositive.

The CDR3: CASSLLRTGNYEQYF. In DNA, the CDR3 is TGCGCCAGCAGCTTGTTGCGGACAGGAAACTACGAGCAGTACTTC. The chain joins TRBV5-1 to TRBJ2-7; 7 bases agree with TRBD1. The germline V gene encodes CDR1 SGHRS and CDR2 YFSETQ. This CDR3 region has 15 residues. Trimming at V came to 1 base and at J to 3 bases, leaving 7 bases not matched to a gene.